The rows below give T cell receptor beta chains drawn from one sample of a study of T cell responses to AZD1222 COVID-19 vaccine. Using immunoSEQ multiplex PCR, the repertoire was profiled, and TCRdb retains in-frame clones only, with some absent. The data show over 110,000 clones, approximately 94% seen once. The material was peripheral blood, obtained on day 0 of AZD1222 vaccination. The receptors come from an adult in good health. CDR3s include the opening cysteine and the closing phenylalanine or tryptophan. The order of the fields is V gene, clone size, J gene, D gene, CDR3 DNA, CDR3 protein. The D gene is left open where the match is weak. Rows give clone size only sometimes, using once, few, many, or a class for an expanded clone.

V gene: TRBV5-1; clone size: -; J gene: TRBJ1-1; D gene: -; CDR3 DNA: TGCGCCAGCAGCCTGGATACAGGGAACACTGAAGCTTTCTTT; CDR3 protein: CASSLDTGNTEAFF
V gene: TRBV4-1; clone size: -; J gene: TRBJ1-1; D gene: -; CDR3 DNA: TGCGCCAGCAGCCAAGCTATTTTAGGGGTCACTGAAGCTTTCTTT; CDR3 protein: CASSQAILGVTEAFF
V gene: TRBV7-9; clone size: -; J gene: TRBJ1-1; D gene: -; CDR3 DNA: TGTGCCAGCAGCCCACCGCGGACTGAAGCTTTCTTT; CDR3 protein: CASSPPRTEAFF
V gene: TRBV29-1; clone size: -; J gene: TRBJ2-7; D gene: -; CDR3 DNA: TGCAGCGCGGGGGACGGTGGCGACGAGCAGTACTTC; CDR3 protein: CSAGDGGDEQYF
V gene: TRBV5-4; clone size: -; J gene: TRBJ2-2; D gene: -; CDR3 DNA: TGTGCCAGCAGCTCGCAGGGTCCCGGGGAGCTGTTTTTT; CDR3 protein: CASSSQGPGELFF
V gene: TRBV6-4; clone size: -; J gene: TRBJ2-3; D gene: TRBD2; CDR3 DNA: TGTGCCAGCAGTGAACTAGCGGGCCCTTATACGCAGTATTTT; CDR3 protein: CASSELAGPYTQYF
V gene: TRBV12-3/TRBV12-4; clone size: -; J gene: TRBJ1-2; D gene: -; CDR3 DNA: TGTGCCAGCAGTTTCCTGGAAGCCTATGGCTACACCTTC; CDR3 protein: CASSFLEAYGYTF
V gene: TRBV9; clone size: -; J gene: TRBJ1-4; D gene: -; CDR3 DNA: TGTGCCAGCAGCGTGGGAATGGGGGGCGGAGGTAATGAAAAACTGTTTTTT; CDR3 protein: CASSVGMGGGGNEKLFF
V gene: TRBV19; clone size: -; J gene: TRBJ1-1; D gene: -; CDR3 DNA: TGTGCCAGTAGACCAGACCGGGGTGCTATCGCTGAAGCTTTCTTT; CDR3 protein: CASRPDRGAIAEAFF
V gene: TRBV1; clone size: -; J gene: TRBJ2-2; D gene: -; CDR3 DNA: TGCACCAGCAGCCCCGCGTGGCAGGGGCACACCGGGGAGCTGTTTTTT; CDR3 protein: CTSSPAWQGHTGELFF
V gene: TRBV19; clone size: -; J gene: TRBJ1-2; D gene: -; CDR3 DNA: TGTGCCAGTTCCTCGGTGGTTAACTATGGCTACACCTTC; CDR3 protein: CASSSVVNYGYTF
V gene: TRBV6-2/TRBV6-3; clone size: -; J gene: TRBJ2-1; D gene: -; CDR3 DNA: TGTGCCAGCAGTTTAACAGGGAATGAGCAGTTCTTC; CDR3 protein: CASSLTGNEQFF
V gene: TRBV27; clone size: -; J gene: TRBJ1-2; D gene: -; CDR3 DNA: TGTGCCAGCAGGGAGGGGGGGTTGAGTGGCTACACCTTC; CDR3 protein: CASREGGLSGYTF
V gene: TRBV7-9; clone size: -; J gene: TRBJ1-5; D gene: -; CDR3 DNA: TGTGCCAGCAGCCCTGGATGGGGGAGTCAGCCCCAGCATTTT; CDR3 protein: CASSPGWGSQPQHF
V gene: TRBV5-6; clone size: -; J gene: TRBJ2-7; D gene: -; CDR3 DNA: TGTGCCAGCAGCTTAGGACTCTACGAGCAGTACTTC; CDR3 protein: CASSLGLYEQYF
V gene: TRBV25-1; clone size: -; J gene: TRBJ2-1; D gene: -; CDR3 DNA: TGTGCCAGCAGTTTCGGTGGGGATATCTACAATGAGCAGTTCTTC; CDR3 protein: CASSFGGDIYNEQFF
V gene: TRBV19; clone size: -; J gene: TRBJ1-3; D gene: TRBD1; CDR3 DNA: TGTGCCAGTACACAGGGGCTCTCCGGAAACACCATATATTTT; CDR3 protein: CASTQGLSGNTIYF
V gene: TRBV6-5; clone size: once; J gene: TRBJ1-2; D gene: -; CDR3 DNA: TGTGCCAGCAGTTATTCGCCGGACCTCTATGGCTACACCTTC; CDR3 protein: CASSYSPDLYGYTF
V gene: TRBV30; clone size: -; J gene: TRBJ1-1; D gene: TRBD1; CDR3 DNA: TGTGCCTGGGACAGGGTCCAGAACACTGAAGCTTTCTTT; CDR3 protein: CAWDRVQNTEAFF
V gene: TRBV7-9; clone size: few; J gene: TRBJ1-6; D gene: TRBD1; CDR3 DNA: TGTGCCAGCAGCCGGACAGGGGAAACACCCCTCCACTTT; CDR3 protein: CASSRTGETPLHF
V gene: TRBV7-9; clone size: -; J gene: TRBJ2-3; D gene: -; CDR3 DNA: TGTGCCAGCAGCCCCCCGGACACAGATACGCAGTATTTT; CDR3 protein: CASSPPDTDTQYF
V gene: TRBV7-2; clone size: -; J gene: TRBJ2-1; D gene: TRBD2; CDR3 DNA: TGTGCCAGCAGCCCAACCCGACTAGCGGGCTACAATGAGCAGTTCTTC; CDR3 protein: CASSPTRLAGYNEQFF
V gene: TRBV30; clone size: -; J gene: TRBJ1-2; D gene: TRBD1; CDR3 DNA: TGTGCCTGGAGACAGGGGAACTATGGCTACACCTTC; CDR3 protein: CAWRQGNYGYTF
V gene: TRBV7-9; clone size: -; J gene: TRBJ1-5; D gene: TRBD1; CDR3 DNA: TGTGCCAGCAGCTTACAGGGGGATCAGCCCCAGCATTTT; CDR3 protein: CASSLQGDQPQHF
V gene: TRBV6-2/TRBV6-3; clone size: -; J gene: TRBJ2-7; D gene: -; CDR3 DNA: TGTGCCAGCAGTTTCCTCCGGGACACCGGGACAAGCCACCAATACGAGCAGTACTTC; CDR3 protein: CASSFLRDTGTSHQYEQYF
V gene: TRBV12-3/TRBV12-4; clone size: -; J gene: TRBJ1-2; D gene: -; CDR3 DNA: TGTGCCAGCAGTTTCGCGGGGAATTATGGCTACACCTTC; CDR3 protein: CASSFAGNYGYTF
V gene: TRBV7-9; clone size: -; J gene: TRBJ2-3; D gene: -; CDR3 DNA: TGTGCCACCGGGGGGCGGCGGGAGCCCCCAGATACGCAGTATTTT; CDR3 protein: CATGGRREPPDTQYF
V gene: TRBV5-6; clone size: -; J gene: TRBJ1-2; D gene: -; CDR3 DNA: TGTGCCAGCAGCCTTCAGTTTACCGTAGGCTACACCTTC; CDR3 protein: CASSLQFTVGYTF
V gene: TRBV7-2; clone size: -; J gene: TRBJ2-5; D gene: TRBD2; CDR3 DNA: TGTGCCAGCAGCTTTGGGGGAGGGCCAGGGACCCAGTACTTC; CDR3 protein: CASSFGGGPGTQYF
V gene: TRBV6-6; clone size: once; J gene: TRBJ2-7; D gene: -; CDR3 DNA: TGTGCCAGCACTTCAGGGACCCCCTCGGAGCAGTACTTC; CDR3 protein: CASTSGTPSEQYF
V gene: TRBV3-1/TRBV3-2; clone size: -; J gene: TRBJ2-3; D gene: -; CDR3 DNA: TGTGCCAGCAGCCAAGCGGATGGTACGCAGTATTTT; CDR3 protein: CASSQADGTQYF
V gene: TRBV19; clone size: -; J gene: TRBJ1-4; D gene: -; CDR3 DNA: TGTGCCAGTAGTTTAAGTTCTAATGAAAAACTGTTTTTT; CDR3 protein: CASSLSSNEKLFF
V gene: TRBV10-3; clone size: -; J gene: TRBJ1-2; D gene: -; CDR3 DNA: TGTGCCATCAGTGCAGGGGTTCTGGACTATGGCTACACCTTC; CDR3 protein: CAISAGVLDYGYTF
V gene: TRBV10-1; clone size: -; J gene: TRBJ2-7; D gene: TRBD2; CDR3 DNA: TGCGCCAGCAGTGAGAAAGGACTAGCGGGAGAGTCCTACGAGCAGTACTTC; CDR3 protein: CASSEKGLAGESYEQYF
V gene: TRBV30; clone size: -; J gene: TRBJ2-7; D gene: -; CDR3 DNA: TGTGCCTACCGCCGGAGAGCCCCCTCCTACGAGCAGTACTTC; CDR3 protein: CAYRRRAPSYEQYF
V gene: TRBV9; clone size: -; J gene: TRBJ2-7; D gene: -; CDR3 DNA: TGTGCCAGCAGCCCCAGGACAGTTTCCTACGAGCAGTACTTC; CDR3 protein: CASSPRTVSYEQYF
V gene: TRBV18; clone size: -; J gene: TRBJ1-5; D gene: -; CDR3 DNA: TGTGCCAGCTCACCCTCTTCCCCCCGGATATTAACTAGCAATCAGCCCCAGCATTTT; CDR3 protein: CASSPSSPRILTSNQPQHF
V gene: TRBV18; clone size: -; J gene: TRBJ2-1; D gene: -; CDR3 DNA: TGTGCCAGCTCTGGGACCGGGTACAACAATGAGCAGTTCTTC; CDR3 protein: CASSGTGYNNEQFF
V gene: TRBV4-3; clone size: -; J gene: TRBJ2-7; D gene: -; CDR3 DNA: TGCGCCAGCAGCCAAGTCCCGGGGGCGGGTTACGAGCAGTACTTC; CDR3 protein: CASSQVPGAGYEQYF
V gene: TRBV11-2; clone size: -; J gene: TRBJ2-7; D gene: -; CDR3 DNA: TGTGCCAGCAGCGTTGACATTCCCTCCTACGAGCAGTACTTC; CDR3 protein: CASSVDIPSYEQYF
V gene: TRBV6-5; clone size: once; J gene: TRBJ2-3; D gene: -; CDR3 DNA: TGTGCCAGCAGTTACTCGGGGCAGGGAACCGATACGCAGTATTTT; CDR3 protein: CASSYSGQGTDTQYF